This T cell receptor beta chain was captured in a study of blood T cell repertoires in COVID-19. Overall study: Sample material is recorded as cDNA or gDNA derived from T cells, B-cell-depleted T cells, or PBMCs.

Authors' analysis steps: Amplified reference gene primers provided the basis for estimating nucleated cell counts. Only in-frame clones appear in the TCRdb table, and some are missing; sequencing was by immunoSEQ multiplex PCR. The V and J calls and the clone size are those of that table, but D and trimming were determined from the DNA. The sample yields some 260,000 clones, 82% seen once. Germline CDR1 MNHEY, CDR2 SVGEGT. The CDR3 is made up of 14 amino acids. Unmatched junction bases numbered 0, after V lost 2 bases and J lost 4 bases. This clonotype was sampled from a woman under 30 with acute or convalescent COVID-19. V is TRBV6-2 or TRBV6-3 and J is TRBJ2-2; 8 bases map to TRBD2. Sequencing input: peripheral blood. The CDR3 sequence is CASSYAGGTGELFF. DNA for the CDR3: TGTGCCAGCAGTTACGCGGGGGGCACCGGGGAGCTGTTTTTT.